A single sample gave rise to the 31 T cell receptor beta chains below, sequenced in a study of cytomegalovirus exposure and HLA in healthy donors (dated by TCRdb to 2017 to 2019). The protocol used for the library was the immunoSEQ multiplex PCR assay. TCRdb carries this immuneACCESS record with in-frame sequences only. Its versions omit some clonotypes, under half of them owing to an unresolved V gene in the studies checked, with the rest unexplained. Present in this sample are about 130,000 clones, nearly 90% of which were seen just once. The ten top clones hold 9% of the sample. The sequenced sample was PBMCs. These receptors all stem from a young woman in good health and CMV-seropositive.

The chain couples TRBV4-2 to TRBJ1-2, with D perhaps TRBD1 (5 bases). Deletions cut 3 bases from V and 4 bases from J, with 15 bases between. Germline CDR1 reads LGHNA; CDR2 reads YNFKEQ. This CDR3 spans 15 amino acids. The CDR3 DNA is TGTGCCAGCAGCCAGCTGGGGGGGGATACCTATGGCTACACCTTC. Protein product: CASSQLGGDTYGYTF.

V usage is TRBV9 and J usage is TRBJ1-2; perhaps TRBD1 as D (6 bases). This CDR3 region has 16 residues. Looked up from germline, CDR1 is SGDLS and CDR2 is YYNGEE. V lost 3 bases and J lost 2, with 17 bases in between. This CDR3 is CASSARIRTANYGYTF. For the CDR3, the DNA is TGTGCCAGCAGCGCCCGGATCCGGACAGCCAACTATGGCTACACCTTC.

This clone was detected once. CDR3 DNA sequence: TGTGCCAGCAGGCGTATGTTGGGGGCTGGAGATACGCAGTATTTT. Translating it yields CASRRMLGAGDTQYF. This sequence joins TRBV9 and TRBJ2-3, with D perhaps matching TRBD1 (6 bases). The V end was cut by 5 bases, the J end by 5 bases, with 18 bases between. CDR1 is SGDLS and CDR2 is YYNGEE in the germline V gene. The CDR3 spans 15 residues. Complete variable domain (other parts from reference TRBV9 and TRBJ2-3): DSGVTQTPKHLITATGQRVTLRCSPRSGDLSVYWYQQSLDQGLQFLIQYYNGEERAKGNILERFSAQQFPDLHSELNLSSLELGDSALYFCASRRMLGAGDTQYFGPGTRLTVL.

V and J are TRBV4-3 and TRBJ1-1; 7 bases are a match to TRBD1. The CDR3 consists of 15 residues. Germline values: CDR1 LGHNA, CDR2 YSLEER. J lost 0 bases, V lost 1 base, and 2 bases had no gene match. CDR3 DNA sequence: TGCGCCAGCAGCCAAGTAACAGGGGTGAACACTGAAGCTTTCTTT. It translates to CASSQVTGVNTEAFF.

The chain carries TRBV15 and TRBJ2-2; a weak D match, TRBD2 (5 bases). V lost 8 bases to trimming and J lost 4 bases, with 14 bases between them. Germline V gene sequence: CDR1 LNHNV, CDR2 YYDKDF (reference sequence). This CDR3 has 14 residues. CDR3 sequence reads: CATRTGFGTGELFF. CDR3 coding DNA: TGTGCCACCCGGACGGGGTTTGGCACCGGGGAGCTGTTTTTT.

The chain recombines TRBV5-5 with TRBJ1-6; unclear D gene. The CDR3 is made up of 17 amino acids. CDR1 SGHKS and CDR2 YYEKEE come from the germline V gene (reference sequence). The V and J ends lost 0 bases and 2 bases respectively, with 12 bases between them. The CDR3 sequence is CASSLGPSGPYNSPLHF. The CDR3 DNA is TGTGCCAGCAGCTTGGGCCCGAGCGGGCCCTATAATTCACCCCTCCACTTT.

V usage is TRBV2 and J usage is TRBJ2-5; 9 nucleotides line up with TRBD2. In germline, CDR1 is SNHLY, CDR2 FYNNEI. The CDR3 extends over 13 amino acids. V dropped 3 bases and J dropped 4; count of bases not matched to a gene: 0. The CDR3 is CASSEGLAETQYF. CDR3 nucleotides: TGTGCCAGCAGTGAGGGACTAGCAGAGACCCAGTACTTC.

Regarding this clone: The sample holds other DNA sequences that translate to the same CDR3. The chain employs TRBV28 and TRBJ1-1; no definite D call. CDR1 is MDHEN, CDR2 SYDVKM, per germline. This CDR3 has 14 residues. V was shortened by 6 bases and J by 3 bases, with 14 bases between the two germline ends. The CDR3 sequence is CASSPGEVDTEAFF. CDR3 nucleotide sequence: TGTGCCAGCAGCCCCGGTGAGGTCGACACTGAAGCTTTCTTT.

Here the CDR3 DNA reads TGTGCCACCAGCTTATACAGTCAGCCCCAGCATTTT. Protein product: CATSLYSQPQHF. V is TRBV15 and J is TRBJ1-5; D is unclear. Trimming took 5 bases from V and 6 from J, leaving 8 bases between them. Germline V lookup: CDR1 LNHNV, CDR2 YYDKDF (reference sequence). The CDR3 consists of 12 residues.

The chain joins TRBV27 to TRBJ2-2; D is unresolved. Germline V gene sequence: CDR1 MNHEY, CDR2 SMNVEV (reference sequence). Deletions cut 3 bases from V and 2 bases from J, with 4 bases between. The CDR3 loop spans 13 amino acids. DNA for the CDR3: TGTGCCAGCAGTTTGACTAACACCGGGGAGCTGTTTTTT. Protein: CASSLTNTGELFF.

The DNA for the CDR3 is TGTGCCAGCAGCTTAGGCCGGGACAGGGACGCCAACGAGCAGTACTTC. It specifies CASSLGRDRDANEQYF. The chain has TRBV13 and TRBJ2-7; 9 positions agree with TRBD1. This CDR3 comprises 16 residues. In germline, CDR1 is PRHDT, CDR2 FYEKMQ (reference sequence). Losses at the gene ends were 0 bases for V and 5 bases for J; bases not matched to a gene: 8.

CDR3 sequence: CAISNPGQGNRGQYF. The CDR3 DNA follows: TGTGCCATCAGCAATCCGGGACAGGGGAACCGAGGGCAGTACTTC. V is TRBV10-3 and J is TRBJ2-7; TRBD1 matches at 10 bases. The germline V gene has CDR1 ENHRY and CDR2 SYGVKD. The CDR3 extends over 15 amino acids. V lost 6 bases, J lost 9 bases, and 14 bases stayed unmatched.

The genes are TRBV9 and TRBJ1-1; TRBD1 matches at 8 bases. The J segment lost 4 bases and the V segment lost 3 bases, leaving 8 bases of the junction unmatched. The germline V gene encodes CDR1 SGDLS and CDR2 YYNGEE. The length of the CDR3 is 15 residues. The CDR3 reads CASSALTGEGTEAFF. As DNA, the CDR3 is TGTGCCAGCAGCGCCTTGACAGGGGAGGGCACTGAAGCTTTCTTT.

This chain connects TRBV5-1 to TRBJ2-2; unclear D gene. Trimming shortened V by 1 base and J by 0 bases, and 16 bases separated the two germline ends. Germline-derived CDR1 and CDR2 are SGHRS and YFSETQ. This CDR3 spans 18 amino acids. The CDR3 bases are TGCGCCAGCAGCTTGATCCTGCTCAATCTAGCGAACACCGGGGAGCTGTTTTTT. Residues: CASSLILLNLANTGELFF. Together with reference TRBV5-1 and TRBJ2-2, the CDR3 gives the full variable domain: KAGVTQTPRYLIKTRGQQVTLSCSPISGHRSVSWYQQTPGQGLQFLFEYFSETQRNKGNFPGRFSGRQFSNSRSEMNVSTLELGDSALYLCASSLILLNLANTGELFFGEGSRLTVL.

This chain connects TRBV4-2 to TRBJ2-1; D is possibly TRBD1 (5 bases). The germline V and J ends were trimmed by 1 base and 0 bases, with 7 bases remaining between them. This CDR3 is 15 amino acids long. Germline V gene sequence: CDR1 LGHNA, CDR2 YNFKEQ. The CDR3 DNA follows: TGTGCCAGCAGCCAAGGGACAAGCTCCTACAATGAGCAGTTCTTC. Protein sequence: CASSQGTSSYNEQFF.

The sample holds one count of this clone. The J gene is TRBJ2-2, the V gene TRBV7-9; the match to TRBD1 covers 10 bases. From germline, CDR1 is SEHNR and CDR2 FQNEAQ (reference sequence). The J segment lost 6 bases and the V segment lost 3 bases, leaving 16 bases of the junction unmatched. CDR3 length: 19 amino acids. The CDR3 spells CASSFLQGQGSIAAGELFF. DNA of the CDR3: TGTGCCAGCAGCTTCCTTCAGGGACAGGGGTCCATTGCGGCCGGGGAGCTGTTTTTT.

The chain carries TRBV18 and TRBJ2-7, with TRBD2 matching over 8 bases. Per the germline V gene, CDR1 is KGHSH and CDR2 is LQKENI. J lost 0 bases, V lost 4 bases, and 8 bases had no gene match. The CDR3 runs to 16 residues. This CDR3 reads CASSLEGLVGSYEQYF. Here the CDR3 DNA reads TGTGCCAGCTCACTCGAGGGACTAGTTGGCTCCTACGAGCAGTACTTC.

The chain employs TRBV27 and TRBJ2-1, with 8 bases matching TRBD1. This CDR3 has 15 residues. The germline V gene encodes CDR1 MNHEY and CDR2 SMNVEV (reference sequence). J was trimmed by 2 bases and V by 6 bases; bases with no gene match: 6. CDR3 sequence: CASSETGVAYNEQFF. CDR3 bases: TGTGCCAGCAGCGAGACAGGGGTAGCCTACAATGAGCAGTTCTTC.

This chain uses TRBV10-2 with TRBJ2-2, with 9 bases fitting TRBD1. Germline values: CDR1 WSHSY, CDR2 SAAADI. This CDR3 is built from 16 residues. Germline trimming cut 3 bases from V and 4 bases from J; bases unmatched to any gene: 6. The CDR3 coding sequence is TGCGCCAGCAGTGACCCGGGACAGGGAATCACCGGGGAGCTGTTTTTT. The encoded protein is CASSDPGQGITGELFF.

The CDR3 is CASRSDPTEAFF. The CDR3 nucleotides are TGTGCCAGCAGGAGCGACCCGACTGAAGCTTTCTTT. The rearrangement links TRBV6-5 to TRBJ1-1; no clear D. The V gene lost 6 bases and the J gene lost 5 bases, with 10 bases spanning the gap. CDR1 and CDR2 from the germline V gene are MNHEY and SVGAGI. This CDR3 is built from 12 residues.

The J gene is TRBJ2-7, the V gene TRBV7-9; tentative D call: TRBD1 (6 bases). Trimming removed 4 bases at V and 3 bases at J, with 16 bases between. The CDR3 loop spans 15 amino acids. Germline CDR1 reads SEHNR; CDR2 reads FQNEAQ (reference sequence). This CDR3 reads CASSSQGSNHYEQYF. As DNA, the CDR3 is TGTGCCAGCAGCTCGCAGGGGTCTAATCACTACGAGCAGTACTTC.

The chain employs TRBV7-3 and TRBJ2-3; TRBD2 matches 7 bases. Germline V gene data show CDR1 as SGHTA and CDR2 as FQGTGA. This CDR3 is built from 17 residues. V trimming: 3 bases; J trimming: 4 bases; junction bases outside the gene matches: 13. As DNA, the CDR3 is TGTGCCAGCAGCTTTTCAATATTAGCGGGCAGGGCAGATACGCAGTATTTT. This gives the protein CASSFSILAGRADTQYF.

The CDR3 coding sequence is TGTGCCAGCAGTTTGATGCGGGGGGGCAGTGGGGAGCTGTTTTTT. This encodes CASSLMRGGSGELFF. The chain joins TRBV28 to TRBJ2-2; 9 bases align to TRBD2. The CDR3 totals 15 residues. Germline CDR1 reads MDHEN; CDR2 reads SYDVKM. V lost 3 bases and J lost 8; bases outside the gene matches: 7. Combining the CDR3 with reference TRBV28 and TRBJ2-2 gives the whole variable domain DVKVTQSSRYLVKRTGEKVFLECVQDMDHENMFWYRQDPGLGLRLIYFSYDVKMKEKGDIPEGYSVSREKKERFSLILESASTNQTSMYLCASSLMRGGSGELFFGEGSRLTVL.

CDR3 bases: TGTGCCAGCAGTTTACCGGGGGGGGCTGAAGCTTTCTTT. Protein sequence: CASSLPGGAEAFF. This chain joins TRBV28 and TRBJ1-1; D is perhaps TRBD1 (5 bases). This CDR3 comprises 13 residues. Per the germline V gene, CDR1 is MDHEN and CDR2 is SYDVKM. Trimming took 2 bases from V and 6 from J, leaving 10 bases between them.

V usage is TRBV7-9 and J usage is TRBJ2-2; 11 bases fit TRBD1. CDR3 length: 16 amino acids. V shed 6 bases and J 5 bases; nucleotides not matched to a gene: 8. Germline CDR1 and CDR2: SEHNR and FQNEAQ (reference sequence). The CDR3 protein is CASRGQGAFRTGELFF. CDR3 bases: TGTGCCAGCAGAGGACAGGGGGCGTTTCGGACCGGGGAGCTGTTTTTT.

This rearrangement joins TRBV6-6 to TRBJ1-2; D gene ambiguous. Trimming shortened V by 5 bases and J by 0 bases, and 13 bases separated the two germline ends. Germline CDR1 MNHNY, CDR2 SVGAGI (reference sequence). The CDR3 extends over 15 amino acids. CDR3 amino acids: CASSLGTGANYGYTF. As DNA, the CDR3 is TGTGCCAGCAGTCTTGGAACCGGAGCTAACTATGGCTACACCTTC.

This chain connects TRBV18 to TRBJ1-3, with 8 bases fitting TRBD1. The CDR3 is 14 amino acids. The V gene end was trimmed by 3 bases and the J gene end by 4 bases; junction bases not matched to a gene: 2. In germline, CDR1 is KGHSH, CDR2 LQKENI. The CDR3 nucleotides read TGTGCCAGCTCACCGCAGGGGGCCGGAAACACCATATATTTT. The encoded protein is CASSPQGAGNTIYF.

This CDR3 is CASSGPTGSDTEAFF. DNA of the CDR3: TGTGCCAGCAGCGGGCCAACAGGGTCGGACACTGAAGCTTTCTTT. The gene calls are TRBV5-6 and TRBJ1-1, with D perhaps matching TRBD1 (6 bases). The CDR3 runs to 15 residues. V was trimmed by 4 bases and J by 3 bases, leaving 16 bases between them. Germline CDR1 reads SGHDT; CDR2 reads YYEEEE. The whole variable domain, remainder taken from reference TRBV5-6 and TRBJ1-1, is DAGVTQSPTHLIKTRGQQVTLRCSPKSGHDTVSWYQQALGQGPQFIFQYYEEEERQRGNFPDRFSGHQFPNYSSELNVNALLLGDSALYLCASSGPTGSDTEAFFGQGTRLTVV.

The V call is TRBV30, the J call TRBJ1-6; perhaps TRBD1 as D (5 bases). Germline CDR1 GTSNPN, CDR2 SVGIG (reference sequence). The CDR3 totals 12 residues. V was pared by 5 bases and J by 7 bases, with 9 bases between. CDR3 nucleotides: TGTGCCTGGGACAGATCGAATTCACCCCTCCACTTT. This codes for CAWDRSNSPLHF.

V gene TRBV5-1 combines with J gene TRBJ1-1; 7 bases fit TRBD1. Germline lookup yields CDR1 SGHRS and CDR2 YFSETQ. V lost 4 bases and J lost 3; bases outside the gene matches: 9. The CDR3 covers 15 residues. The CDR3 nucleotides read TGCGCCAGCAGCCCGATGGGGACAGATTACACTGAAGCTTTCTTT. This encodes CASSPMGTDYTEAFF.

V usage is TRBV7-9 and J usage is TRBJ1-2, with D hard to call. This CDR3 has 12 residues. Per the germline V gene, CDR1 is SEHNR and CDR2 is FQNEAQ (reference sequence). V was shortened by 5 bases and J by 3 bases, with 7 bases between the two germline ends. The chain's CDR3 is CASSRRDYGYTF. The CDR3 nucleotides are TGTGCCAGCAGCCGCCGGGACTATGGCTACACCTTC.